This T cell receptor (beta chain) stems from a study of control samples from healthy donors and cancer patients. TCRdb's table, derived via immunoSEQ multiplex PCR, lists solely in-frame clones and lacks some. The table has 70,000 to 95,000 clones, roughly 86% seen once. This clonotype was sampled from a man aged 50 to 60 in good health. The material sequenced was blood.

CDR3: CASSYDRVQPQHF. CDR3 DNA sequence: TGTGCCAGCAGTTACGACAGGGTGCAGCCCCAGCATTTT. This chain links TRBV6-5 with TRBJ1-5; 7 bases agree with TRBD1. CDR3 size: 13 residues. CDR1 is MNHEY, CDR2 SVGAGI, per germline. J was trimmed by 7 bases and V by 2 bases; bases with no gene match: 2.